This TCR beta chain was identified during a study of CD8 T cells in Susac syndrome. This clonotype was observed once. Random hexamers served to reverse transcribe roughly 0.5 to 1 ug RNA. The authors amplified TCR beta CDR3 across 54 Vbeta and 13 Jbeta using immunoSEQ multiplex PCR. From the immunoSEQ multiplex PCR reads, TCRdb called clonotypes with MiXCR, one entry per CDR3 protein. Here the sample spans about 180,000 distinct CDR3 sequences, 95% being singletons. Sequencing of TCR beta was performed on blood CD8+ T cells and on blood CD4+ T cells. CDR1 and CDR2 from the germline V gene are GTSNPN and SVGIG (reference sequence). The CDR3 loop spans 15 amino acids. Trimming took 3 bases from V and 0 from J, leaving 14 bases between them.

The rearrangement links TRBV30 to TRBJ1-1; a possible D gene is TRBD1 (6 bases). The TCR was taken from a human donor with multiple sclerosis. Material: CD4+ T cells from PBMCs. This CDR3 is CAWRGGKGVNTEAFF. The CDR3 DNA reads TGTGCCTGGAGGGGAGGCAAGGGGGTGAACACTGAAGCTTTCTTT.